This T cell receptor (beta chain) is drawn from a study of T-cell memory formation after mild COVID-19. Overall study findings and caveats: Mainly in CM and EM were contracting CD4+ clones; CD8+ were in EMRA. Among clones contracting day 15 to 85, CD4/CD8 was balanced, whereas later expanders leaned CD4+. Pre-infection memory already had some responding clones, implying cross-reactive memory joined. The authors did not confirm SARS-CoV-2 specificity of second-wave clones peaking day 37.

Using its own MiXCR run on the 5' RACE reads, TCRdb lists one record per CDR3 protein. Of fewer than 650,000 distinct CDR3 sequences in the sample, roughly a sixth were seen once. The CDR3 is 13 residues long. Germline V gene sequence: CDR1 SNHLY, CDR2 FYNNEI. V lost 6 bases and J lost 4; bases outside the gene matches: 1. This clonotype came up a few times. What it recognizes is unknown. Specimen: PBMCs or a T cell subset sorted from them (not recorded which). The gene calls are TRBV2 and TRBJ2-3; 10 nucleotides line up with TRBD1. The clonotype originates from an adult woman who had mild COVID-19 (a few samples of this study predate the infection). Cell type and time point are not known. DNA for the CDR3: TGTGCCAGCAGGACAGGGGGCGCAGATACGCAGTATTTT. This codes for CASRTGGADTQYF.